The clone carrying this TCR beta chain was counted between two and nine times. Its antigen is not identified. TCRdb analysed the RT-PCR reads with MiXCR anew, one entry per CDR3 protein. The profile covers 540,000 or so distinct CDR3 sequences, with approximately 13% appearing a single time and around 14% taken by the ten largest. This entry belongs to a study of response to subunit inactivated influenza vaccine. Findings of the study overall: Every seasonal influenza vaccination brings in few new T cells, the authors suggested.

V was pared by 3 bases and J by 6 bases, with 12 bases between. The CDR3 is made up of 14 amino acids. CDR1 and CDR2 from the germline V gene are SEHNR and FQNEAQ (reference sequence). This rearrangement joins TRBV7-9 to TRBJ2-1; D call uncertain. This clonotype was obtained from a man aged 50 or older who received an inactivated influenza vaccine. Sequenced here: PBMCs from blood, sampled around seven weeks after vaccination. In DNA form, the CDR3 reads TGTGCCAGCAGCTTTAATCCAACTATCAATGAGCAGTTCTTC. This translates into CASSFNPTINEQFF.